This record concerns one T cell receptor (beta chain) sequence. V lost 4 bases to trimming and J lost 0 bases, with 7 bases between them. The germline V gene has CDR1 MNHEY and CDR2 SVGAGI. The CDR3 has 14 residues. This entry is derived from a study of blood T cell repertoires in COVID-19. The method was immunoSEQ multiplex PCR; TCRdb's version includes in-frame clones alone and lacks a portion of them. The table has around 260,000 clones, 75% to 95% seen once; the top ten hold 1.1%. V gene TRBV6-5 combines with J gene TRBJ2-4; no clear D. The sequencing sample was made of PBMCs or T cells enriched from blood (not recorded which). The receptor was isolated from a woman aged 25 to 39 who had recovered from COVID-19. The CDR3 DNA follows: TGTGCCAGCAGTTCCGCAGTAGCCAAAAACATTCAGTACTTC. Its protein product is CASSSAVAKNIQYF.